The 19 T cell receptor beta chains given below trace back to one sample, sequenced in a study of beta chain features in type 1 diabetes. Reverse transcribing all isolated RNA meant expressed TCRB transcripts were sequenced. The table came from immunoSEQ multiplex PCR; TCRdb's copy has only in-frame clones and leaves some out. Of 630,000 or so clones listed, about 14% were seen once; the top ten hold nearly 0.04%. Their target antigens are unknown. The study's findings and limits: Shorter TCRB CDR3s, moderately but significantly so, marked every one of the four CD4+ subsets in Type 1 diabetes patients.

Sequencing was done on a sample of naive CD4+ T cells from blood. These receptor sequences come from a young man with type 1 diabetes.

The chain is built from TRBV18 and TRBJ1-2; D is perhaps TRBD1 (5 bases). Deletions cut 2 bases from V and 0 bases from J, with 7 bases between. This CDR3 has 14 residues. CDR1 KGHSH and CDR2 LQKENI come from the germline V gene. CDR3 loop: CASSPGAANYGYTF. DNA of the CDR3: TGTGCCAGCTCACCAGGGGCGGCTAACTATGGCTACACCTTC.

The chain carries TRBV6-4 and TRBJ2-7, with 11 positions matching TRBD2. The V gene's germline CDR1 is MRHNA and CDR2 SNTAGT. The CDR3 loop spans 14 amino acids. J lost 5 bases, V lost 5 bases, and 5 bases had no gene match. The CDR3: CASSLAGGLDEQYF. DNA for the CDR3: TGTGCCAGCAGTTTAGCGGGGGGGCTCGACGAGCAGTACTTC.

The chain couples TRBV7-3 to TRBJ1-1; 8 nucleotides agree with TRBD1. J gave up 1 base and V 6 bases, and 10 bases lay outside the gene matches. The CDR3 consists of 16 residues. The germline V gene encodes CDR1 SGHTA and CDR2 FQGTGA. The CDR3: CASSPDPTGANTEAFF. In DNA, the CDR3 is TGTGCCAGCAGTCCCGACCCGACAGGGGCGAACACTGAAGCTTTCTTT. Full variable domain (missing parts from reference TRBV7-3 and TRBJ1-1): GAGVSQTPSNKVTEKGKYVELRCDPISGHTALYWYRQSLGQGPEFLIYFQGTGAADDSGLPNDRFFAVRPEGSVSTLKIQRTERGDSAVYLCASSPDPTGANTEAFFGQGTRLTVV.

The V call is TRBV28, the J call TRBJ2-7; TRBD1 aligns across 8 bases. Germline-derived CDR1 and CDR2 are MDHEN and SYDVKM. The CDR3 has 16 residues. V gave up 8 bases and J gave up 0 bases; unmatched junction bases: 12. The CDR3 nucleotides are TGTGCCAGCTATGGGACAGGCTCTACCAGCTCCTACGAGCAGTACTTC. Protein: CASYGTGSTSSYEQYF.

This clone turned up a few times. The sample carries other DNA sequences with the same CDR3. This rearrangement joins TRBV20-1 to TRBJ2-3; 8 bases match TRBD1. This CDR3 region has 11 residues. After removal of 5 bases from V and 6 bases from J, the junction contained 1 base not matched to a gene. In germline, CDR1 is DFQATT, CDR2 SNEGSKA (reference sequence). CDR3 nucleotide sequence: TGCAGTGCTGACAGGGGCGATACGCAGTATTTT. Its protein is CSADRGDTQYF.

A few counts support this clone. The rearrangement joins TRBV9 to TRBJ2-7; D is perhaps TRBD2 (6 bases). The CDR3 extends over 15 amino acids. Trimming left V 3 bases short and J 0 bases short, with 13 bases between. CDR1 and CDR2 from the germline V gene are SGDLS and YYNGEE. CDR3 sequence reads: CASSGPGGTSYEQYF. The DNA of the CDR3 is TGTGCCAGCAGCGGGCCTGGGGGGACCTCCTACGAGCAGTACTTC.

The chain carries TRBV18 and TRBJ2-1; 14 bases fit TRBD2. There are 20 residues in the CDR3. V lost 6 bases to trimming and J lost 7 bases; unmatched junction nucleotides: 20. Germline lookup yields CDR1 KGHSH and CDR2 LQKENI. The CDR3 DNA is TGTGCCAGCTCCCTATCCGGGACTAGCGGGAGTAAAGGGACCAGAAATGAGCAGTTCTTC. It translates to CASSLSGTSGSKGTRNEQFF.

This chain connects TRBV5-4 to TRBJ2-1; 15 nucleotides match TRBD2. Losses at the gene ends were 5 bases for V and 10 bases for J; bases not matched to a gene: 10. The CDR3 length is 16 residues. Germline CDR1 SGHNT, CDR2 YYREEE (reference sequence). CDR3 in DNA: TGTGCCAGCAGTTTCGGACTAGCGGGGGGGCTACGGGAGCAGTTCTTC. Translated, it gives CASSFGLAGGLREQFF.

This chain uses TRBV7-2 with TRBJ2-2; TRBD2 matches 7 bases. Germline V gene sequence: CDR1 SGHTA, CDR2 FQGNSA. The CDR3 extends over 16 amino acids. V lost 3 bases and J lost 0; bases outside the gene matches: 4. The CDR3 reads CASSFLAGTNTGELFF. Written as DNA, the CDR3 is TGTGCCAGCAGCTTTTTAGCGGGCACGAACACCGGGGAGCTGTTTTTT.

This clone was observed a handful of times. This sequence joins TRBV30 and TRBJ2-7; D may be TRBD1 (6 bases). This CDR3 has 13 amino acids. V lost 2 bases, J lost 4 bases, and 12 bases lay in between. Germline assignment: CDR1 GTSNPN and CDR2 SVGIG (reference sequence). CDR3 protein: CAWSRQVAYEQYF. In nucleotides, the CDR3 is TGTGCCTGGAGTCGACAGGTGGCTTACGAGCAGTACTTC. Full variable domain (remainder filled in from reference TRBV30 and TRBJ2-7): SQTIHQWPATLVQPVGSPLSLECTVEGTSNPNLYWYRQAAGRGLQLLFYSVGIGQISSEVPQNLSASRPQDRQFILSSKKLLLSDSGFYLCAWSRQVAYEQYFGPGTRLTVT.

The chain is built from TRBV7-2 and TRBJ1-2; 7 bases line up with TRBD1. Germline trimming cut 5 bases from V and 7 bases from J; bases unmatched to any gene: 19. There are 17 residues in the CDR3. Per the germline V gene, CDR1 is SGHTA and CDR2 is FQGNSA. CDR3 residues: CASSVGPDRVRVSGYTF. The CDR3 region has the DNA TGTGCCAGCAGCGTCGGGCCCGACAGGGTACGGGTCTCTGGCTACACCTTC. The whole variable domain, filled in from reference TRBV7-2 and TRBJ1-2, reads GAGVSQSPSNKVTEKGKDVELRCDPISGHTALYWYRQSLGQGLEFLIYFQGNSAPDKSGLPSDRFSAERTGGSVSTLTIQRTQQEDSAVYLCASSVGPDRVRVSGYTFGSGTRLTVV.

This clone has only a few counts. The V and J genes are TRBV29-1 and TRBJ1-4, with D unclear. Per germline, CDR1 SQVTM and CDR2 ANQGSEA. CDR3 length: 15 residues. V lost 4 bases, J lost 0 bases, and 12 bases lay in between. The CDR3 here is CSVGVNGATNEKLFF. In DNA, the CDR3 is TGCAGCGTTGGGGTAAATGGGGCAACTAATGAAAAACTGTTTTTT.

The V gene is TRBV5-1, the J gene TRBJ2-5; D gene unclear. V was cut by 5 bases and J by 0 bases, with 11 bases left in between. The CDR3 has 14 residues. The germline V gene encodes CDR1 SGHRS and CDR2 YFSETQ. CDR3 in amino acids: CASSYDLYQETQYF. The CDR3 DNA reads TGCGCCAGCAGTTATGACCTGTACCAAGAGACCCAGTACTTC.

Only a few counts were recorded for this clone. The chain carries TRBV7-2 and TRBJ2-5, with 9 nucleotides matching TRBD1. The junction had 1 base not matched to a gene; V was cut back by 4 bases and J by 4 bases. The CDR3 is 13 residues long. Germline CDR1 reads SGHTA; CDR2 reads FQGNSA. CDR3: CASSWGQGETQYF. CDR3 nucleotide sequence: TGTGCCAGCAGCTGGGGACAGGGAGAGACCCAGTACTTC.

The chain joins TRBV9 to TRBJ2-1, with 11 nucleotides matching TRBD2. V lost 1 base, J lost 9 bases, and 9 bases stayed unmatched. CDR3 length equals 16 residues. The germline gives CDR1 SGDLS, CDR2 YYNGEE. The CDR3 region is CASSVLSGGAAIEQFF. In DNA, the CDR3 is TGTGCCAGCAGCGTACTTAGCGGGGGGGCCGCTATTGAGCAGTTCTTC.

Of note for this clone: Other DNA sequences of this sample code for an identical CDR3. The chain recombines TRBV20-1 with TRBJ2-5; D is ambiguous. This CDR3 has 10 residues. The V end lost 3 bases, the J end lost 5 bases, and 4 bases lay between the germline ends. In germline, CDR1 is DFQATT, CDR2 SNEGSKA (reference sequence). CDR3: CSARGETQYF. The DNA of the CDR3 is TGCAGTGCTAGGGGGGAGACCCAGTACTTC.

This clone occurred a few times. V gene TRBV2 combines with J gene TRBJ1-1; 9 bases agree with TRBD1. Germline V gene sequence: CDR1 SNHLY, CDR2 FYNNEI. Unmatched junction bases numbered 3, after V lost 6 bases and J lost 4 bases. This CDR3 spans 13 amino acids. This CDR3 reads CASRADRGTEAFF. In nucleotides, the CDR3 is TGTGCCAGCAGAGCGGACAGGGGCACTGAAGCTTTCTTT.

This clone was seen a few times. The same CDR3 is also encoded by other DNA sequences in this sample. The rearrangement joins TRBV19 to TRBJ1-1; D may be TRBD1 (6 bases). The CDR3 is made up of 14 amino acids. V shed 3 bases and J shed 3 bases, with 11 bases lying between them. Germline V lookup: CDR1 LNHDA, CDR2 SQIVND (reference sequence). The CDR3 region is CASSIVGGHTEAFF. In DNA, the CDR3 is TGTGCCAGTAGTATCGTAGGGGGTCACACTGAAGCTTTCTTT. Looking up the rest from reference TRBV19 and TRBJ1-1 gives the full variable domain: DGGITQSPKYLFRKEGQNVTLSCEQNLNHDAMYWYRQDPGQGLRLIYYSQIVNDFQKGDIAEGYSVSREKKESFPLTVTSAQKNPTAFYLCASSIVGGHTEAFFGQGTRLTVV.

The rearrangement joins TRBV5-1 to TRBJ2-7; 7 bases map to TRBD1. The CDR3 consists of 15 residues. V trimming: 4 bases; J trimming: 3 bases; junction bases outside the gene matches: 10. Germline V gene data show CDR1 as SGHRS and CDR2 as YFSETQ. In DNA, the CDR3 is TGCGCCAGCAGCCGGGGACAGACCTCACTCTACGAGCAGTACTTC. Amino acids: CASSRGQTSLYEQYF.